The 32 T cell receptor beta chains below all came from one sample that was sequenced in a study of cytomegalovirus exposure and HLA in healthy donors (dated by TCRdb to the late 2010s). The method behind the library was the immunoSEQ multiplex PCR assay. The multiplex PCR relied on a mix of 60 forward primers for TCR Vbeta segments and 13 reverse primers for TCR Jbeta segments. Here the immuneACCESS table is served through TCRdb, limited to in-frame sequences with V and J called. Missing clones are a known gap in these copies; in checked studies unresolved V genes cover under half, and the rest lacks a known reason. This sample holds some 150,000 clones; 75% to 90% were observed only once. Of the sample, less than 3.5% is held by the ten largest clones. Sequenced sample: PBMCs. The receptors come from a woman aged 25 to 39 in good health and CMV-seronegative.

This chain links TRBV10-3 with TRBJ2-7; 12 bases align to TRBD2. The V gene end was trimmed by 4 bases and the J gene end by 6 bases; junction bases not matched to a gene: 1. Germline V gene lookup returns CDR1 ENHRY and CDR2 SYGVKD. This CDR3 comprises 13 residues. CDR3 loop: CAISGTSGIEQYF. The CDR3 DNA is TGTGCCATCAGTGGGACTAGCGGGATCGAGCAGTACTTC.

This chain joins TRBV19 and TRBJ2-2; D might be TRBD2 (6 bases). V lost 3 bases to trimming and J lost 2 bases, with 16 bases between them. Germline assignment: CDR1 LNHDA and CDR2 SQIVND (reference sequence). The CDR3 has 17 amino acids. The CDR3 here is CASSIWGLLINTGELFF. The DNA for the CDR3 is TGTGCCAGTAGTATTTGGGGACTCCTAATAAACACCGGGGAGCTGTTTTTT. Full variable domain (outside the CDR3, taken from reference TRBV19 and TRBJ2-2): DGGITQSPKYLFRKEGQNVTLSCEQNLNHDAMYWYRQDPGQGLRLIYYSQIVNDFQKGDIAEGYSVSREKKESFPLTVTSAQKNPTAFYLCASSIWGLLINTGELFFGEGSRLTVL.

CDR3 region: CASSTYGGKNTGELFF. The CDR3 nucleotides read TGTGCCAGCAGCACTTACGGGGGGAAGAACACCGGGGAGCTGTTTTTT. The gene calls are TRBV7-2 and TRBJ2-2; 7 bases are shared with TRBD2. The CDR3 covers 16 residues. Germline V gene data show CDR1 as SGHTA and CDR2 as FQGNSA. The V and J ends lost 5 bases and 1 base, in that order; junction bases with no gene match: 7.

The gene calls are TRBV7-3 and TRBJ1-4, with D unclear. The V and J ends lost 2 bases and 5 bases respectively, with 9 bases between them. The germline gives CDR1 SGHTA, CDR2 FQGTGA. The CDR3 consists of 14 residues. CDR3 sequence (DNA): TGTGCCAGCAGCTTAGGCGCCGGGAATGAAAAACTGTTTTTT. The encoded protein is CASSLGAGNEKLFF.

The rearrangement joins TRBV18 to TRBJ2-7; TRBD1 matches at 7 bases. From germline, CDR1 is KGHSH and CDR2 LQKENI. Trimming at V came to 2 bases and at J to 6 bases, leaving 7 bases not matched to a gene. The CDR3 extends over 14 amino acids. CDR3 DNA sequence: TGTGCCAGCTCACCAAGACAACAGGGGCGCGAGCAGTACTTC. It encodes CASSPRQQGREQYF.

V gene TRBV9 combines with J gene TRBJ2-5; 8 bases agree with TRBD2. The CDR3 contains 15 residues. J was trimmed by 5 bases and V by 4 bases; bases with no gene match: 10. From germline, CDR1 is SGDLS and CDR2 YYNGEE. The CDR3 protein is CASSTGLAIVETQYF. The CDR3 DNA sequence: TGTGCCAGCAGCACCGGACTAGCTATTGTCGAGACCCAGTACTTC.

The V call is TRBV28, the J call TRBJ1-3, with D tentatively TRBD1 (5 bases). V shed 5 bases and J shed 4 bases, with 15 bases lying between them. The CDR3 is 15 amino acids. Germline values: CDR1 MDHEN, CDR2 SYDVKM. CDR3 region: CASSLSSGGGNTIYF. Written as DNA, the CDR3 is TGTGCCAGCAGTCTATCGAGCGGGGGAGGAAACACCATATATTTT.

In this sample, this clone turned up once. The chain carries TRBV7-2 and TRBJ2-1; D possibly corresponds to TRBD2 (5 bases). CDR1 and CDR2 (germline): SGHTA, FQGNSA. Trimming shortened V by 1 base and J by 1 base, and 5 bases separated the two germline ends. The CDR3 has 14 amino acids. The CDR3 loop reads CASSLGTSYNEQFF. The CDR3 nucleotides read TGTGCCAGCAGCTTAGGGACTTCCTACAATGAGCAGTTCTTC. Variable domain in full (rest from reference TRBV7-2 and TRBJ2-1): GAGVSQSPSNKVTEKGKDVELRCDPISGHTALYWYRQSLGQGLEFLIYFQGNSAPDKSGLPSDRFSAERTGGSVSTLTIQRTQQEDSAVYLCASSLGTSYNEQFFGPGTRLTVL.

The CDR3 bases are TGTGCCAGCAGTGAAGTAAGAGGGGGCGCGGAGGAGCAGTACTTC. Protein: CASSEVRGGAEEQYF. The chain couples TRBV2 to TRBJ2-7, with 7 bases matching TRBD1. After removal of 1 base from V and 7 bases from J, the junction contained 10 bases not matched to a gene. This CDR3 has 15 amino acids. The germline V gene encodes CDR1 SNHLY and CDR2 FYNNEI.

The chain joins TRBV4-1 to TRBJ1-2, with D possibly TRBD1 on 6 matching bases. This CDR3 has 15 residues. Germline V gene data show CDR1 as MGHRA and CDR2 as YSYEKL. Trimming took off 2 bases at V and 4 bases at J, with 14 bases between the two ends. CDR3 protein: CASSQPPTGSYGYTF. CDR3 bases: TGCGCCAGCAGCCAACCACCGACAGGCTCCTATGGCTACACCTTC.

This clone was recorded once. V is TRBV18 and J is TRBJ1-1; tentatively, D is TRBD1 (6 bases). The CDR3 covers 19 residues. V dropped 2 bases and J dropped 5 bases, with 27 bases sitting between them. Per the germline V gene, CDR1 is KGHSH and CDR2 is LQKENI. CDR3 in amino acids: CASSPDGGGGLPRTTEAFF. The CDR3 DNA sequence: TGTGCCAGCTCACCAGACGGGGGCGGGGGGCTCCCGAGAACAACTGAAGCTTTCTTT.

V usage is TRBV9 and J usage is TRBJ2-3, with 8 bases matching TRBD2. There are 16 residues in the CDR3. Germline V lookup: CDR1 SGDLS, CDR2 YYNGEE. The junction had 8 bases not matched to a gene; V was cut back by 0 bases and J by 5 bases. The CDR3 bases are TGTGCCAGCAGCGTAGGTTTTAGCGGGGCCGGAGATACGCAGTATTTT. Translated: CASSVGFSGAGDTQYF.

This chain links TRBV5-8 with TRBJ2-5, with D perhaps TRBD2 (7 bases). This CDR3 is 17 amino acids long. Germline V gives CDR1 SGHTS, CDR2 YDEGEE. Trimming took 0 bases from V and 3 from J, leaving 18 bases between them. The CDR3 loop reads CASSLALGGAGEETQYF. CDR3 nucleotides: TGTGCCAGCAGCTTGGCTCTGGGGGGGGCAGGGGAAGAGACCCAGTACTTC.

In its sample, this clone was seen once. The chain uses TRBV4-2 and TRBJ2-7, with D possibly TRBD1 on 5 matching bases. The germline V gene encodes CDR1 LGHNA and CDR2 YNFKEQ. This CDR3 contains 16 residues. Trimming left V 5 bases short and J 3 bases short, with 20 bases between. The CDR3 sequence: CASSVGVRTLDYEQYF. CDR3 coding DNA: TGTGCCAGCAGCGTAGGGGTCCGGACCCTAGACTACGAGCAGTACTTC.

This chain's CDR3 is CASSVDTGGYTF. In DNA, the CDR3 is TGTGCCAGCAGTGTGGACACCGGGGGCTACACCTTC. The chain is built from TRBV25-1 and TRBJ1-2; D may be TRBD1 (5 bases). V was clipped by 4 bases and J by 8 bases, with 11 bases between them. The CDR3 totals 12 residues. Germline V gene sequence: CDR1 MGHDK, CDR2 SYGVNS.

The genes are TRBV11-2 and TRBJ2-7, with D uncertain. The germline CDR1 and CDR2 sequences are SGHAT and FQNNGV. CDR3 length: 18 residues. Deletions cut 2 bases from V and 5 bases from J, with 25 bases between. The CDR3 region is CASSLRWAYRRPTDEQYF. The CDR3 DNA reads TGTGCCAGCAGCTTAAGATGGGCTTACAGAAGACCTACCGACGAGCAGTACTTC.

This clone showed up just once. The V gene is TRBV2, the J gene TRBJ2-5; 11 nucleotides line up with TRBD2. V trimming: 7 bases; J trimming: 5 bases; junction bases outside the gene matches: 6. This CDR3 region has 14 residues. Germline V gene sequence: CDR1 SNHLY, CDR2 FYNNEI. The CDR3 DNA is TGTGCCAGCACCGCCCGGACTAGCGGGGAGACCCAGTACTTC. Its protein product is CASTARTSGETQYF.

This chain uses TRBV6-6 with TRBJ2-2; D might be TRBD1 (5 bases). Germline values: CDR1 MNHNY, CDR2 SVGAGI (reference sequence). V lost 4 bases and J 4 bases, leaving 16 bases between the germline ends. This CDR3 has 16 amino acids. In DNA form, the CDR3 reads TGTGCCAGCAGTTTCCCTCAGGGTTTCGTCACCGGGGAGCTGTTTTTT. This translates into CASSFPQGFVTGELFF.

This sequence joins TRBV28 and TRBJ1-5, with D possibly TRBD1 on 6 matching bases. Trimming removed 7 bases from V and 2 bases from J, with 15 bases in between. The CDR3 spans 15 residues. Germline CDR1 reads MDHEN; CDR2 reads SYDVKM. The CDR3 loop reads CASIEGGRGNQPQHF. The DNA for the CDR3 is TGTGCCAGCATTGAAGGGGGTCGAGGCAATCAGCCCCAGCATTTT.

The rearrangement joins TRBV5-6 to TRBJ1-2; the match to TRBD1 covers 9 bases. J lost 3 bases, V lost 7 bases, and 10 bases had no gene match. The CDR3 has 15 residues. Germline CDR1 is SGHDT and CDR2 is YYEEEE. CDR3 in amino acids: CASRGGGQGYYGYTF. Here the CDR3 DNA reads TGTGCCAGCCGAGGAGGTGGACAGGGGTACTATGGCTACACCTTC. The variable domain in full, completed from reference TRBV5-6 and TRBJ1-2, reads DAGVTQSPTHLIKTRGQQVTLRCSPKSGHDTVSWYQQALGQGPQFIFQYYEEEERQRGNFPDRFSGHQFPNYSSELNVNALLLGDSALYLCASRGGGQGYYGYTFGSGTRLTVV.

The gene calls are TRBV30 and TRBJ1-5; the match to TRBD1 covers 9 bases. The CDR3 extends over 14 amino acids. Germline V CDR1 and CDR2: GTSNPN, SVGIG (reference sequence). Trimming cost V 3 bases and J 10 bases; bases outside gene matches: 10. CDR3 DNA sequence: TGTGCCTGGAGAGGCGGACAGGGGCCGAGTCCCCAGCATTTT. It encodes CAWRGGQGPSPQHF. Together with reference TRBV30 and TRBJ1-5, the CDR3 gives the full variable domain: SQTIHQWPATLVQPVGSPLSLECTVEGTSNPNLYWYRQAAGRGLQLLFYSVGIGQISSEVPQNLSASRPQDRQFILSSKKLLLSDSGFYLCAWRGGQGPSPQHFGDGTRLSIL.

CDR3 nucleotide sequence: TGTGCCAGTACCGATCCCAGGGAGGACACTGAAGCTTTCTTT. It translates to CASTDPREDTEAFF. The chain couples TRBV19 to TRBJ1-1, with a tentative D call TRBD1 (5 bases). CDR1 and CDR2 (germline): LNHDA, SQIVND (reference sequence). V lost 7 bases, J lost 3 bases, and 15 bases lay in between. This CDR3 contains 14 residues.

The genes are TRBV7-3 and TRBJ1-6, with 7 positions matching TRBD1. The CDR3 is 15 amino acids. CDR1 SGHTA and CDR2 FQGTGA come from the germline V gene. Trimming removed 2 bases from V and 6 bases from J; junction bases left unmatched: 4. This CDR3 is CASSLEGAGNSPLHF. As DNA, the CDR3 is TGTGCCAGCAGCTTAGAGGGGGCAGGTAATTCACCCCTCCACTTT.

The chain recombines TRBV6-6 with TRBJ2-7; TRBD2 might be the D (7 bases). CDR3 length equals 14 residues. V was pared by 2 bases and J by 6 bases, with 14 bases between. Germline lookup yields CDR1 MNHNY and CDR2 SVGAGI (reference sequence). The CDR3 loop is CASSYQQGGGEQYF. CDR3 sequence (DNA): TGTGCCAGCAGTTACCAACAGGGAGGGGGCGAGCAGTACTTC.

CDR3 in amino acids: CASSPRLVTDTQYF. CDR3 sequence (DNA): TGTGCCAGCAGCCCCCGACTAGTCACAGATACGCAGTATTTT. This chain uses TRBV9 with TRBJ2-3, with D perhaps TRBD2 (6 bases). This CDR3 is 14 amino acids long. V was trimmed by 4 bases and J by 2 bases, leaving 11 bases between them. Germline V gene data show CDR1 as SGDLS and CDR2 as YYNGEE.

The chain carries TRBV6-6 and TRBJ2-3; TRBD2 matches 7 bases. The CDR3 has 15 amino acids. With 3 bases clipped from V and 3 bases from J, the junction kept 6 bases outside the gene matches. The germline V gene encodes CDR1 MNHNY and CDR2 SVGAGI (reference sequence). DNA of the CDR3: TGTGCCAGCAGTTATGGTGGACTAGATACAGATACGCAGTATTTT. Translated: CASSYGGLDTDTQYF.

The chain joins TRBV28 to TRBJ2-1, with D tentatively TRBD2 (6 bases). Germline lookup yields CDR1 MDHEN and CDR2 SYDVKM. The CDR3 length is 16 residues. Between the trimmed V and J ends, which lost 5 bases and 0 bases, there was a span of 14 bases. CDR3 amino acids: CASSTLALGSYNEQFF. The CDR3 bases are TGTGCCAGCAGTACACTAGCCTTAGGCTCCTACAATGAGCAGTTCTTC.

CDR3 bases: TGCAGCGTTGAAGTTCTTTGGGGCAGCCCCCAAGAGACCCAGTACTTC. It is translated as CSVEVLWGSPQETQYF. The chain is built from TRBV29-1 and TRBJ2-5, with a possible D match to TRBD1 (5 bases). The CDR3 is 16 amino acids. V was trimmed by 1 base and J by 1 base, leaving 16 bases between them. The germline gives CDR1 SQVTM, CDR2 ANQGSEA.

The V and J genes are TRBV5-1 and TRBJ2-1; 9 nucleotides line up with TRBD1. Germline CDR1 reads SGHRS; CDR2 reads YFSETQ. This CDR3 region has 14 residues. V lost 0 bases and J lost 9; bases outside the gene matches: 4. CDR3 in DNA: TGCGCCAGCAGCTTGGGGGACAGGGTAGGTGAGCAGTTCTTC. It translates to CASSLGDRVGEQFF.

This clone has only one observation. The CDR3, as DNA: TGTGCCAGTAGTATCGGGGATAGCGGGAGTGAGCAGTTCTTC. This codes for CASSIGDSGSEQFF. This chain connects TRBV19 to TRBJ2-1; 9 bases are shared with TRBD2. This CDR3 contains 14 residues. Germline V gene lookup returns CDR1 LNHDA and CDR2 SQIVND (reference sequence). With 3 bases clipped from V and 9 bases from J, the junction kept 6 bases outside the gene matches.

The CDR3 reads CASSRDRAYTDTQYF. The CDR3 coding sequence is TGTGCCAGCAGCCGGGACAGGGCGTACACAGATACGCAGTATTTT. The chain recombines TRBV5-6 with TRBJ2-3; 9 positions agree with TRBD1. Germline values: CDR1 SGHDT, CDR2 YYEEEE. V gave up 4 bases and J gave up 2 bases; unmatched junction bases: 5. The CDR3 has 15 residues.

The rearrangement uses TRBV5-4 and TRBJ2-3, with D tentatively TRBD2 (6 bases). Germline V gene data show CDR1 as SGHNT and CDR2 as YYREEE (reference sequence). The CDR3 extends over 16 amino acids. V lost 1 base, J lost 0 bases, and 12 bases lay in between. The CDR3 coding sequence is TGTGCCAGCAGCTTGTTCTTGGGGGGAAGCACAGATACGCAGTATTTT. This gives the protein CASSLFLGGSTDTQYF.